Shown below are 14 T cell receptor beta chains from a single sample sequenced in a study of blood T cells in healthy people across ages. The authors ran a second PCR of roughly 6 to 11 cycles using a sample-barcoded 5' primer and a J-beta primer mix. Each CDR3 protein gets one entry after TCRdb re-called the 5' RACE reads with MiXCR. The sample includes about 1 million distinct CDR3 sequences, more than 40% of them seen just once. The specimen was blood. Source of these receptors: a woman in her fifties or sixties in good health.

The rearrangement uses TRBV10-3 and TRBJ1-1; D is unresolved. Trimming took off 6 bases at V and 6 bases at J, with 17 bases between the two ends. Germline loops: CDR1 ENHRY, CDR2 SYGVKD. The CDR3 consists of 14 residues. Here the CDR3 DNA reads TGTGCCATCAGACTGGACCTACTAACTCCTGAAGCTTTCTTT. Its protein is CAIRLDLLTPEAFF.

This clonotype was seen a few times. This chain connects TRBV20-1 to TRBJ2-3; 11 positions agree with TRBD2. Germline V gene sequence: CDR1 DFQATT, CDR2 SNEGSKA (reference sequence). The trim removed 6 bases at V and 7 bases at J, leaving 15 bases unmatched. The CDR3 is 16 amino acids. CDR3 residues: CSADVIAGGPSNTQYF. The CDR3 DNA is TGCAGTGCGGATGTTATAGCGGGAGGGCCCTCAAATACGCAGTATTTT.

This clonotype was seen only a few times. The rearrangement uses TRBV6-5 and TRBJ2-5; D unclear. This CDR3 contains 12 residues. V gave up 2 bases and J gave up 7 bases, with 8 bases separating them. Germline V CDR1 and CDR2: MNHEY, SVGAGI. In DNA, the CDR3 is TGTGCCAGCAGTTACGACGCCCGGACCCAGTACTTC. Translating gives CASSYDARTQYF.

CDR3 protein: CSARGLSTDTQYF. DNA of the CDR3: TGCAGTGCTAGAGGGCTGTCCACAGATACGCAGTATTTT. V and J are TRBV20-1 and TRBJ2-3; D call uncertain. Germline CDR1 is DFQATT and CDR2 is SNEGSKA (reference sequence). This CDR3 comprises 13 residues. V was shortened by 1 base and J by 2 bases, with 7 bases between the two germline ends.

This clonotype was seen a handful of times. The CDR3 spells CSARGVAGANEQFF. CDR3 sequence (DNA): TGCAGTGCTAGAGGGGTAGCGGGAGCCAATGAGCAGTTCTTC. V gene TRBV20-1 combines with J gene TRBJ2-1, with TRBD2 matching 9 bases. Losses at the gene ends were 1 base for V and 6 bases for J; bases not matched to a gene: 4. The germline V gene has CDR1 DFQATT and CDR2 SNEGSKA (reference sequence). The CDR3 consists of 14 residues.

This rearrangement joins TRBV27 to TRBJ2-3; D possibly matches TRBD1 or TRBD2 (6 bases each). The V end lost 4 bases, the J end lost 5 bases, and 13 bases lay between the germline ends. Germline values: CDR1 MNHEY, CDR2 SMNVEV (reference sequence). This CDR3 has 14 amino acids. The CDR3 DNA sequence: TGTGCCAGCAGTTGGCGGAAGGGGGGAGATACGCAGTATTTT. Translation: CASSWRKGGDTQYF.

This clonotype was counted between two and nine times. The genes are TRBV5-5 and TRBJ2-3; unclear D gene. V was clipped by 3 bases and J by 0 bases, with 11 bases between them. Germline V CDR1 and CDR2: SGHKS, YYEKEE (reference sequence). The CDR3 covers 15 residues. The CDR3 sequence: CASSSGFTSTDTQYF. The CDR3 region has the DNA TGTGCCAGCAGCTCCGGCTTTACTAGCACAGATACGCAGTATTTT. Together with reference TRBV5-5 and TRBJ2-3, the CDR3 gives the full variable domain: DAGVTQSPTHLIKTRGQQVTLRCSPISGHKSVSWYQQVLGQGPQFIFQYYEKEERGRGNFPDRFSARQFPNYSSELNVNALLLGDSALYLCASSSGFTSTDTQYFGPGTRLTVL.

The chain has TRBV4-2 and TRBJ2-1, with 11 bases aligning to TRBD2. CDR1 and CDR2 (germline): LGHNA, YNFKEQ. The CDR3 runs to 17 residues. With V trimmed by 5 bases and J by 2 bases, 8 bases remained unmatched. This chain's CDR3 is CASSDHGTSGTYNEQFF. CDR3 DNA sequence: TGTGCCAGCAGCGATCACGGGACTAGCGGTACCTACAATGAGCAGTTCTTC.

This clonotype was counted a few times. This chain joins TRBV9 and TRBJ2-1; D not certain. With 0 bases removed from V and 0 bases from J, the gap between germline ends came to 7 bases. The CDR3 is made up of 15 amino acids. In germline, CDR1 is SGDLS, CDR2 YYNGEE. The CDR3 DNA sequence: TGTGCCAGCAGCGTAGGAAGTGTCTCCTACAATGAGCAGTTCTTC. Encoded protein: CASSVGSVSYNEQFF.

This clonotype showed up just a few times. The chain is built from TRBV13 and TRBJ2-4; maybe TRBD2 (6 bases). The CDR3 runs to 16 residues. V lost 6 bases, J lost 3 bases, and 18 bases lay in between. The germline V gene has CDR1 PRHDT and CDR2 FYEKMQ (reference sequence). The CDR3 sequence: CASSSSVSAVKNIQYF. The CDR3 region has the DNA TGTGCCAGCAGTTCTAGCGTATCCGCTGTCAAAAACATTCAGTACTTC.

The V gene is TRBV12-3 or TRBV12-4, the J gene TRBJ2-2; possibly TRBD1 or TRBD2 for D (5 bases each). The CDR3 is 17 amino acids. Trimming stripped 6 bases from V and 0 bases from J, with 17 bases between. Written as DNA, the CDR3 is TGTGCCAGCAGGACGCGTCTGCAGGGACCGAACACCGGGGAGCTGTTTTTT. As protein: CASRTRLQGPNTGELFF.

The J gene is TRBJ2-4, the V gene TRBV5-6, with 7 nucleotides matching TRBD1. Germline CDR1 SGHDT, CDR2 YYEEEE. J gave up 1 base and V 1 base, and 5 bases lay outside the gene matches. This CDR3 has 16 amino acids. The CDR3 here is CASSLSGTDAKNIQYF. CDR3 DNA sequence: TGTGCCAGCAGCTTGTCCGGGACAGATGCCAAAAACATTCAGTACTTC. Full variable domain (missing parts from reference TRBV5-6 and TRBJ2-4): DAGVTQSPTHLIKTRGQQVTLRCSPKSGHDTVSWYQQALGQGPQFIFQYYEEEERQRGNFPDRFSGHQFPNYSSELNVNALLLGDSALYLCASSLSGTDAKNIQYFGAGTRLSVL.

The gene calls are TRBV28 and TRBJ2-7; possible D gene TRBD1, 5 bases. This CDR3 comprises 14 residues. Looked up from germline, CDR1 is MDHEN and CDR2 is SYDVKM. V lost 6 bases and J lost 7, with 19 bases in between. CDR3 sequence: CASSPSPRVREQYF. DNA for the CDR3: TGTGCCAGCAGCCCTTCGCCCAGGGTTCGAGAGCAGTACTTC.

This chain joins TRBV6-1 and TRBJ2-3; either TRBD1 or TRBD2 may supply D (5 bases each). V was pared by 4 bases and J by 3 bases, with 26 bases between. This CDR3 spans 19 amino acids. CDR1 MNHNS and CDR2 SASEGT come from the germline V gene. The CDR3 region is CASSALTRTYRRRTDTQYF. DNA for the CDR3: TGTGCCAGCAGTGCACTCACCCGAACTTACAGGAGGCGTACAGATACGCAGTATTTT.